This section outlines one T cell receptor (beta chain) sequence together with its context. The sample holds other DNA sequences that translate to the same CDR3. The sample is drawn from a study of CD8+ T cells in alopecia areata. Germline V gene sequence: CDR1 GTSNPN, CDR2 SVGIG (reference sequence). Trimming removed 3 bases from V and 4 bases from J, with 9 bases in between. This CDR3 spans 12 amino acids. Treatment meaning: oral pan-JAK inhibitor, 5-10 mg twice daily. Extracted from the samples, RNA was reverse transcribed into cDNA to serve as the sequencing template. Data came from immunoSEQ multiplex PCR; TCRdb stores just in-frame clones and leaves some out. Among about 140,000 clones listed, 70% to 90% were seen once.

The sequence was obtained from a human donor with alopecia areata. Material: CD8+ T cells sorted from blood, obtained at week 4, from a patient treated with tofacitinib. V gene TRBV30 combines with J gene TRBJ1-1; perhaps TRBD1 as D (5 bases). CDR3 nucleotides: TGTGCCTGGAGGAGGGGTGGCACTGAAGCTTTCTTT. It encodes CAWRRGGTEAFF.